The 27 T cell receptor beta chains reported below all come from one sample, sequenced in a study of T cells in localized non-small cell lung cancer. Clones were read by immunoSEQ multiplex PCR, and TCRdb kept only the in-frame ones, dropping some. The table records roughly 58,000 clones, about four fifths of them present only once. The specimen comprised PBMCs, sampled before any cancer treatment. These receptors were obtained from a man aged 35-75 years with stage II lung adenocarcinoma.

This chain uses TRBV30 with TRBJ2-1, with D perhaps assigned TRBD1 or TRBD2 (6 bases each). Germline V CDR1 and CDR2: GTSNPN, SVGIG (reference sequence). CDR3 length equals 14 residues. Between the trimmed V and J ends, which lost 0 bases and 7 bases, there was a span of 13 bases. The CDR3 nucleotides are TGTGCCTGGAGTGTATTTGGAGGGGGGAATGAGCAGTTCTTC. It specifies CAWSVFGGGNEQFF.

The rearrangement joins TRBV6-1 to TRBJ1-1; D possibly corresponds to TRBD1 (5 bases). Germline V CDR1 and CDR2: MNHNS, SASEGT. The CDR3 has 13 amino acids. The germline V and J ends were trimmed by 7 bases and 2 bases, with 11 bases remaining between them. The CDR3: CASTPGRNTEAFF. The CDR3 nucleotides are TGTGCCAGCACCCCAGGGCGTAACACTGAAGCTTTCTTT.

This clone turned up a few times. The sample has other DNA sequences that encode this CDR3 too. V is TRBV6-5 and J is TRBJ1-5; no firm D call. The ends were cut back, 2 bases at V and 0 bases at J, with 2 bases in the middle. This CDR3 has 13 amino acids. Germline CDR1 reads MNHEY; CDR2 reads SVGAGI. The CDR3 sequence is CASSYDSNQPQHF. The CDR3 DNA is TGTGCCAGCAGTTACGATAGCAATCAGCCCCAGCATTTT.

V is TRBV14 and J is TRBJ2-7; D possibly matches TRBD1 or TRBD2 (5 bases each). The germline V gene encodes CDR1 SGHDN and CDR2 FVKESK. With 0 bases removed from V and 7 bases from J, the gap between germline ends came to 10 bases. CDR3 length: 13 amino acids. The CDR3 sequence is CASSQDGTVEQYF. For the CDR3, the DNA is TGTGCCAGCAGCCAAGATGGGACCGTAGAGCAGTACTTC.

This clone was seen just once. The CDR3 coding sequence is TGCGCCAGCAGCTTGGAGACAGGGGAGGCCGGCTACGAGCAGTACTTC. Amino acids: CASSLETGEAGYEQYF. The chain combines TRBV5-1 with TRBJ2-7, with TRBD1 matching over 8 bases. V lost 0 bases and J lost 3; bases outside the gene matches: 8. Germline V CDR1 and CDR2: SGHRS, YFSETQ. This CDR3 has 16 residues.

The genes are TRBV29-1 and TRBJ2-3; tentative D call: TRBD1 (6 bases). Germline CDR1 SQVTM, CDR2 ANQGSEA. V was pared by 5 bases and J by 2 bases, with 11 bases between. This CDR3 comprises 13 residues. The chain's CDR3 is CSVSPGATDTQYF. CDR3 DNA sequence: TGCAGCGTTAGCCCAGGGGCCACAGATACGCAGTATTTT.

This rearrangement joins TRBV14 to TRBJ2-7; D call uncertain. The CDR3 is 15 amino acids. CDR1 is SGHDN and CDR2 is FVKESK in the germline V gene. Trimming took 1 base from V and 6 from J, leaving 16 bases between them. The CDR3 here is CASSQAETFLGEQYF. DNA of the CDR3: TGTGCCAGCAGCCAAGCTGAGACATTTCTCGGCGAGCAGTACTTC.

The chain has TRBV6-1 and TRBJ1-1; TRBD1 matches 7 bases. Trimming took 3 bases from V and 11 from J; bases not matched to a gene: 0. The CDR3 has 10 amino acids. The V gene's germline CDR1 is MNHNS and CDR2 SASEGT. Written as DNA, the CDR3 is TGTGCCAGCAGTGACAGGGGGGCTTTCTTT. As protein: CASSDRGAFF.

V gene TRBV4-1 combines with J gene TRBJ2-1; weak D call: TRBD2 (7 bases). CDR1 is MGHRA and CDR2 is YSYEKL in the germline V gene. Trimming took 0 bases from V and 7 from J, leaving 25 bases between them. This CDR3 comprises 19 residues. The CDR3 sequence: CASSQDPHRGGRAVNEQFF. Here the CDR3 DNA reads TGCGCCAGCAGCCAAGACCCCCATAGAGGGGGGAGGGCCGTTAATGAGCAGTTCTTC.

This clone turned up a few times. The chain has TRBV5-1 and TRBJ1-1; the D is unclear. This CDR3 has 14 amino acids. Germline V gene data show CDR1 as SGHRS and CDR2 as YFSETQ. Trimming took 4 bases from V and 5 from J, leaving 15 bases between them. The CDR3 sequence: CASSPRGMMTEAFF. The CDR3 DNA follows: TGCGCCAGCAGCCCACGGGGAATGATGACTGAAGCTTTCTTT.

This clone has just a few counts. V and J are TRBV14 and TRBJ2-3, with unresolved D. This CDR3 region has 13 residues. Trimming took 4 bases from V and 1 from J, leaving 6 bases between them. The germline CDR1 and CDR2 sequences are SGHDN and FVKESK. CDR3 residues: CASSPLGTDTQYF. The CDR3 DNA follows: TGTGCCAGCAGCCCGTTAGGCACAGATACGCAGTATTTT.

V usage is TRBV4-3 and J usage is TRBJ1-5; D is unresolved. Germline CDR1 is LGHNA and CDR2 is YSLEER. Trimming left V 1 base short and J 0 bases short, with 7 bases between. This CDR3 is 15 amino acids long. This chain's CDR3 is CASSQGLNSNQPQHF. The CDR3 DNA sequence: TGCGCCAGCAGCCAAGGCCTAAATAGCAATCAGCCCCAGCATTTT.

A single count supports this clone. The rearrangement joins TRBV19 to TRBJ2-3, with D possibly called TRBD1 or TRBD2 (5 bases each). V lost 5 bases and J lost 2, with 11 bases in between. Germline V gene sequence: CDR1 LNHDA, CDR2 SQIVND (reference sequence). The CDR3 consists of 14 residues. This CDR3 reads CASSRRGDTDTQYF. In DNA form, the CDR3 reads TGTGCCAGTAGTCGTAGGGGAGACACAGATACGCAGTATTTT.

The rearrangement uses TRBV7-2 and TRBJ2-5; unclear D gene. The V gene's germline CDR1 is SGHTA and CDR2 FQGNSA. The CDR3 spans 12 residues. Between the trimmed V and J ends, which lost 5 bases and 5 bases, there was a span of 9 bases. The CDR3 DNA follows: TGTGCCAGCAGCGATGTAGAGGAGACCCAGTACTTC. Protein: CASSDVEETQYF. Together with reference TRBV7-2 and TRBJ2-5, the CDR3 gives the full variable domain: GAGVSQSPSNKVTEKGKDVELRCDPISGHTALYWYRQSLGQGLEFLIYFQGNSAPDKSGLPSDRFSAERTGGSVSTLTIQRTQQEDSAVYLCASSDVEETQYFGPGTRLLVL.

The chain combines TRBV30 with TRBJ2-7; 7 positions agree with TRBD1. CDR1 and CDR2 (germline): GTSNPN, SVGIG (reference sequence). This CDR3 region has 13 residues. The CDR3 sequence is CACAGQEYTEQYF. The CDR3 DNA reads as TGTGCTTGCGCCGGACAGGAGTATACCGAGCAGTACTTC. Full variable domain (missing parts from reference TRBV30 and TRBJ2-7): SQTIHQWPATLVQPVGSPLSLECTVEGTSNPNLYWYRQAAGRGLQLLFYSVGIGQISSEVPQNLSASRPQDRQFILSSKKLLLSDSGFYLCACAGQEYTEQYFGPGTRLTVT.

The V and J genes are TRBV6-5 and TRBJ2-5, with D perhaps given as TRBD1 or TRBD2 (5 bases each). CDR3 length: 11 residues. V was pared by 3 bases and J by 9 bases, with 8 bases between. Germline loops: CDR1 MNHEY, CDR2 SVGAGI. CDR3 loop: CASSYVGAQYF. DNA for the CDR3: TGTGCCAGCAGTTATGTGGGGGCCCAGTACTTC.

The rearrangement uses TRBV6-5 and TRBJ1-2, with a weak D call TRBD1 (6 bases). Looked up from germline, CDR1 is MNHEY and CDR2 is SVGAGI. The CDR3 is made up of 14 amino acids. The ends were cut back, 5 bases at V and 8 bases at J, with 18 bases in the middle. The DNA of the CDR3 is TGTGCCAGCAGTCGTATGACAGGCGCCCTGGGCTACACCTTC. Protein sequence: CASSRMTGALGYTF.

V and J are TRBV10-2 and TRBJ2-7, with 7 bases that match TRBD2. The CDR3 totals 16 residues. V trimming: 6 bases; J trimming: 0 bases; junction bases outside the gene matches: 11. Germline loops: CDR1 WSHSY, CDR2 SAAADI. The DNA for the CDR3 is TGCGCCAGCAGCGAGCCGGGAGGATCCGGCTCCTACGAGCAGTACTTC. It codes for CASSEPGGSGSYEQYF.

This clone came up a few times. This chain links TRBV18 with TRBJ2-7; perhaps TRBD2 as D (6 bases). This CDR3 is 14 amino acids long. Trimming removed 6 bases at V and 3 bases at J, with 15 bases between. From germline, CDR1 is KGHSH and CDR2 LQKENI. The CDR3 sequence is CASSIQGGNYEQYF. DNA for the CDR3: TGTGCCAGCTCCATCCAGGGCGGGAACTACGAGCAGTACTTC.

J is TRBJ1-2 and V is TRBV10-3; TRBD1 agrees at 9 bases. Per germline, CDR1 ENHRY and CDR2 SYGVKD. V lost 7 bases, J lost 6 bases, and 9 bases stayed unmatched. This CDR3 is 14 amino acids long. CDR3 in DNA: TGTGCCATCAAGGACGACAGGGGGACGGATGGCTACACCTTC. Its protein product is CAIKDDRGTDGYTF.

The gene calls are TRBV4-1 and TRBJ2-7; no definite D call. Germline CDR1 reads MGHRA; CDR2 reads YSYEKL. Trimming stripped 0 bases from V and 2 bases from J, with 11 bases between. CDR3 length: 15 amino acids. The CDR3 DNA is TGCGCCAGCAGCCAAGAAGGCTTACTTACCTACGAGCAGTACTTC. Its protein product is CASSQEGLLTYEQYF.

This clone was seen only a few times. The chain uses TRBV5-6 and TRBJ1-2, with TRBD1 matching 7 bases. CDR1 is SGHDT and CDR2 is YYEEEE in the germline V gene. With 2 bases clipped from V and 7 bases from J, the junction kept 5 bases outside the gene matches. The CDR3 has 13 amino acids. The DNA of the CDR3 is TGTGCCAGCAGCTTAGGCAGGGGGATTGGCTACACCTTC. This sequence encodes CASSLGRGIGYTF.

This clone is a singleton in its sample. V and J are TRBV6-5 and TRBJ1-1; 9 nucleotides align to TRBD1. The V and J ends lost 0 bases and 5 bases, in that order; junction bases with no gene match: 4. This CDR3 has 15 amino acids. In germline, CDR1 is MNHEY, CDR2 SVGAGI. DNA of the CDR3: TGTGCCAGCAGTTACTCCGGGACAGGGATTACTGAAGCTTTCTTT. It yields the protein CASSYSGTGITEAFF.

The chain recombines TRBV5-8 with TRBJ2-5; weak D call: TRBD1 (6 bases). Germline V gives CDR1 SGHTS, CDR2 YDEGEE. This CDR3 is built from 14 residues. Deletions cut 0 bases from V and 3 bases from J, with 9 bases between. This chain's CDR3 is CASSLVYREETQYF. Here the CDR3 DNA reads TGTGCCAGCAGCTTGGTATACAGGGAAGAGACCCAGTACTTC. Using reference TRBV5-8 and TRBJ2-5 for the parts outside the CDR3, the full variable domain is EAGVTQSPTHLIKTRGQQATLRCSPISGHTSVYWYQQALGLGLQFLLWYDEGEERNRGNFPPRFSGRQFPNYSSELNVNALELEDSALYLCASSLVYREETQYFGPGTRLLVL.

Note on this clone: The junction differs from germline at one of its ends, possibly a read error. V usage is TRBV7-7 and J usage is TRBJ2-1; 11 bases match TRBD2. This CDR3 has 14 amino acids. CDR1 SSHAT and CDR2 FNYEAQ come from the germline V gene (reference sequence). CDR3 coding DNA: TGTGCTAGCAGCTTAACTAGCGGGAGCGATGAGCAGTTCTTC. Amino acids: CASSLTSGSDEQFF.

This clone was detected ten times or more. Written as DNA, the CDR3 is TGTGCCAGCCAAGGACTAGCGGGATACGAGCAGTACTTC. As protein: CASQGLAGYEQYF. The V and J genes are TRBV6-1 and TRBJ2-7, with TRBD2 identical over 12 bases. CDR1 and CDR2 (germline): MNHNS, SASEGT. V lost 8 bases to trimming and J lost 4 bases; unmatched junction nucleotides: 3. This CDR3 has 13 amino acids.

The V gene is TRBV11-2, the J gene TRBJ1-1, with D perhaps TRBD1 (5 bases). Germline lookup yields CDR1 SGHAT and CDR2 FQNNGV. This CDR3 contains 15 residues. V was pared by 0 bases and J by 8 bases, with 16 bases between. For the CDR3, the DNA is TGTGCCAGCAGCTTAGATCCCGGGGGAGTCGGAGAAGCTTTCTTT. It translates to CASSLDPGGVGEAFF.